Listed below are T cell receptor beta chains from one sample, sequenced in a study of liver allograft versus peripheral blood T cells. TCRdb re-called the reads through MiXCR, storing one row per CDR3 protein. The sample shows about 10,000 distinct CDR3 sequences, about 19% of them seen only once. Receptor source: a human patient who had a liver transplant. Some T cells may have originated in the graft donor. Both conserved end residues are part of each CDR3. Each record gives: V gene, D gene, clone size, J gene, CDR3 protein, CDR3 DNA. D genes are given only for firm matches. Expanded clones are given a class, and other clones once, few, many or no size at all.

TRBV11-2	TRBD2	.	TRBJ2-4	CASSLTGVAGGLTKNIQYF	TGTGCCAGCAGCCTTACCGGGGTGGCGGGAGGCCTAACCAAAAACATTCAGTACTTC
TRBV24-1	.	.	TRBJ2-7	CATSEFPYEQYF	TGTGCCACCAGTGAATTTCCCTACGAGCAGTACTTC
TRBV5-6	.	.	TRBJ1-6	CASSFFPGNSPLHF	TGTGCCAGCAGCTTTTTCCCAGGAAATTCACCCCTCCACTTT
TRBV30	.	.	TRBJ1-2	CACLGGGFGYTF	TGTGCCTGCCTCGGGGGCGGGTTCGGCTACACCTTC
TRBV7-3	.	.	TRBJ2-6	CASSFGAAAGANVLTF	TGTGCCAGCAGCTTCGGGGCGGCGGCTGGGGCCAACGTCCTGACTTTC
TRBV20-1	.	.	TRBJ1-2	CSARAARGLGGGGYTF	TGCAGTGCTAGAGCCGCCCGGGGATTGGGGGGGGGTGGCTACACCTTC
TRBV9	.	.	TRBJ2-1	CASSMGWASSEQFF	TGTGCCAGCAGCATGGGGTGGGCCTCCAGTGAGCAGTTCTTC
TRBV11-2	.	.	TRBJ1-4	CASSFGPSATNEKLFF	TGTGCCAGCAGCTTCGGGCCGAGCGCAACTAATGAAAAACTGTTTTTT
TRBV19	TRBD1	many	TRBJ1-4	CASTGTEMEKLFF	TGTGCCAGTACCGGGACAGAGATGGAAAAACTGTTTTTT
TRBV27	.	many	TRBJ2-3	CASSSMGFTNLYF	TGTGCCAGCAGTTCTATGGGGTTTACGAATTTGTATTTT
TRBV6-2/TRBV6-3	TRBD2	medium-sized	TRBJ2-5	CASSRTGTTETQYF	TGTGCCAGCAGTAGGACCGGGACTACAGAGACCCAGTACTTC
TRBV24-1	.	many	TRBJ1-1	CATSDWALNTEAFF	TGTGCCACCAGTGATTGGGCCTTAAACACTGAAGCTTTCTTT
TRBV19	.	many	TRBJ2-3	CASSQDRNTDTQYF	TGTGCCAGTAGTCAGGACAGAAACACAGATACGCAGTATTTT
TRBV12-3/TRBV12-4	.	few	TRBJ1-1	CASIKTVNTEAFF	TGTGCCAGCATTAAGACGGTGAACACTGAAGCTTTCTTT
TRBV12-3/TRBV12-4	.	.	TRBJ1-6	CASSLGPNYNSPLHF	TGTGCCAGCAGTTTGGGGCCGAACTATAATTCACCCCTCCACTTT
TRBV18	.	few	TRBJ2-7	CASSPELGGGAGTYEQYF	TGTGCCAGCTCACCAGAACTGGGAGGGGGGGCTGGGACCTACGAGCAGTACTTC
TRBV18	.	medium-sized	TRBJ1-1	CASSPQGSLTEAFF	TGTGCCAGCTCACCACAAGGCAGTCTCACTGAAGCTTTCTTT
TRBV30	.	many	TRBJ2-7	CAWGFGQPYEQYF	TGTGCCTGGGGTTTCGGACAGCCCTACGAGCAGTACTTC
TRBV19	.	few	TRBJ2-7	CASSRGPGEQYF	TGTGCCAGTAGTAGGGGCCCTGGCGAGCAGTACTTC
TRBV19	.	medium-sized	TRBJ1-1	CASSIVNRENTEAFF	TGTGCCAGTAGTATCGTCAACAGGGAGAACACTGAAGCTTTCTTT
TRBV27	TRBD1	medium-sized	TRBJ1-5	CASSFSGTGDQPQHF	TGTGCCAGCAGTTTTAGCGGGACAGGAGATCAGCCCCAGCATTTT
TRBV6-5	TRBD2	many	TRBJ2-3	CASSWTSGESTDTQYF	TGTGCCAGCAGTTGGACTAGCGGCGAAAGCACAGATACGCAGTATTTT
TRBV12-3/TRBV12-4	.	.	TRBJ1-5	CASSFGQSNQPQHF	TGTGCCAGCAGTTTCGGACAGAGCAATCAGCCCCAGCATTTT
TRBV19	TRBD2	medium-sized	TRBJ2-1	CASSILAGGPGEQFF	TGTGCCAGTAGTATCCTAGCGGGAGGGCCCGGTGAGCAGTTCTTC
TRBV20-1	.	.	TRBJ2-5	CSANLLGTVGETQYF	TGCAGTGCAAACCTCCTTGGGACGGTCGGGGAGACCCAGTACTTC
TRBV19	TRBD1	.	TRBJ1-5	CASSTEGGAGQPQHF	TGTGCCAGTAGTACGGAAGGGGGCGCGGGTCAGCCCCAGCATTTT
TRBV27	.	many	TRBJ1-1	CASSLYGDLDSAFF	TGTGCCAGCAGTTTATATGGGGACCTCGATTCGGCTTTCTTT
TRBV5-6	.	.	TRBJ1-5	CASSLGAGGQPQHF	TGTGCCAGCAGCTTGGGGGCGGGGGGACAGCCCCAGCATTTT
TRBV6-6	.	medium-sized	TRBJ1-2	CASSYAGRYGYTF	TGTGCCAGCAGTTACGCAGGGAGGTATGGCTACACCTTC
TRBV6-2/TRBV6-3	.	few	TRBJ1-5	CASRLEGNQPQHF	TGTGCCAGCCGACTGGAGGGCAATCAGCCCCAGCATTTT
TRBV28	TRBD1	few	TRBJ1-3	CASSSNPTGAGNTIYF	TGTGCCAGCAGTTCCAACCCGACAGGGGCTGGAAACACCATATATTTT
TRBV28	.	medium-sized	TRBJ1-2	CASRPGPKNYGYTF	TGTGCCAGCAGACCCGGACCGAAAAACTATGGCTACACCTTC
TRBV12-3/TRBV12-4	TRBD2	few	TRBJ2-2	CASSLAGVGLAGELFF	TGTGCCAGCAGCCTAGCGGGGGTAGGCCTGGCCGGGGAGCTGTTTTTT
TRBV20-1	TRBD1	medium-sized	TRBJ1-5	CSADDRENQPQHF	TGCAGTGCCGATGACAGGGAGAATCAGCCCCAGCATTTT
TRBV19	TRBD1	medium-sized	TRBJ1-1	CASSTRAGGNTEAFF	TGTGCCAGTAGTACCCGGGCAGGGGGGAACACTGAAGCTTTCTTT
TRBV6-6	.	many	TRBJ2-3	CASKADTQYF	TGTGCCAGCAAAGCAGATACGCAGTATTTT
TRBV9	.	.	TRBJ2-2	CASSVKGKTHTGELFF	TGTGCCAGCAGCGTAAAAGGAAAAACCCATACCGGGGAGCTGTTTTTT
TRBV12-3/TRBV12-4	.	.	TRBJ1-3	CAGALTGTGNTIYF	TGTGCCGGTGCCTTAACAGGGACTGGAAACACCATATATTTT
TRBV6-1	.	few	TRBJ1-6	CASLGGHSYNSPLHF	TGTGCCAGCTTGGGGGGGCATTCCTATAATTCACCCCTCCACTTT
TRBV7-9	.	.	TRBJ2-3	CASSFGQGKTDTQYF	TGTGCCAGCAGCTTCGGGCAGGGGAAGACAGATACGCAGTATTTT
TRBV28	.	few	TRBJ2-7	CASTIQGAPYEQYF	TGTGCCAGCACCATACAAGGGGCGCCCTACGAGCAGTACTTC
TRBV6-1	.	.	TRBJ2-3	CASSASGGGGRADTQYF	TGTGCCAGCAGTGCTTCAGGGGGGGGGGGCCGGGCAGATACGCAGTATTTT
TRBV7-9	.	.	TRBJ2-6	CASSLADSSGANVLTF	TGTGCCAGCAGCTTAGCCGACTCCTCTGGGGCCAACGTCCTGACTTTC
TRBV11-1	.	few	TRBJ2-3	CASSSSLGADTQYF	TGTGCCAGCAGCTCCTCCTTGGGAGCAGATACGCAGTATTTT
TRBV5-6	.	few	TRBJ1-6	CASSLRSGGVSPLHF	TGTGCCAGCAGCTTGAGGTCAGGCGGGGTTTCACCCCTCCACTTT
TRBV7-3	.	many	TRBJ1-1	CASSLARNTEAFF	TGTGCCAGCAGCTTAGCGAGGAACACTGAAGCTTTCTTT
TRBV11-1	.	few	TRBJ2-7	CASSRQGDSYEQYF	TGTGCCAGCAGCCGGCAAGGGGACTCCTACGAGCAGTACTTC
TRBV6-2/TRBV6-3	TRBD1	medium-sized	TRBJ1-2	CASSYSGQGLYGYTF	TGTGCCAGCAGTTACTCGGGACAGGGGCTCTATGGCTACACCTTC
TRBV29-1	.	medium-sized	TRBJ1-5	CSALTGLGQPQHF	TGCAGCGCCCTTACAGGGCTTGGTCAGCCCCAGCATTTT
TRBV5-6	.	.	TRBJ1-2	CASSLVGIYGYTF	TGTGCCAGCAGCTTGGTAGGAATCTATGGCTACACCTTC
TRBV11-2	.	.	TRBJ1-1	CASSPWELNTEAFF	TGTGCCAGCAGCCCCTGGGAGCTGAACACTGAAGCTTTCTTT
TRBV24-1	TRBD2	medium-sized	TRBJ2-5	CATSDASSGRAQETQYF	TGTGCCACCAGTGATGCGTCTAGCGGGAGGGCCCAAGAGACCCAGTACTTC
TRBV18	.	medium-sized	TRBJ2-7	CASSMSLAVAYEQYF	TGTGCCAGCTCAATGTCCCTGGCCGTCGCCTACGAGCAGTACTTC
TRBV5-6	.	medium-sized	TRBJ2-1	CASSIGALYNEQFF	TGTGCCAGCAGTATCGGGGCCCTATACAATGAGCAGTTCTTC
TRBV5-6	TRBD1	.	TRBJ2-7	CASRRGTGGPYEQYF	TGTGCCAGCAGGAGAGGGACAGGGGGACCATACGAGCAGTACTTC
TRBV11-2	.	.	TRBJ1-1	CASSLGYREAFF	TGTGCCAGCAGCTTAGGATATAGGGAAGCTTTCTTT
TRBV3-1	.	.	TRBJ1-6	CASSSNRDSPLHF	TGTGCCAGCAGCAGCAACAGGGACTCACCCCTCCACTTT
TRBV12-3/TRBV12-4	TRBD2	.	TRBJ2-7	CASSLAGGYYEQYF	TGTGCCAGCAGTTTGGCCGGGGGGTACTACGAGCAGTACTTC
TRBV20-1	.	few	TRBJ1-2	CSANLGGQAAWGYTF	TGCAGTGCTAACCTCGGCGGGCAGGCCGCGTGGGGCTACACCTTC